This T cell receptor beta chain was profiled in a study of regulatory T cells in long-lasting Graves disease. General study results and limits: Newly diagnosed Graves' patients exceeded persistent ones in TCR diversity. Peripheral blood alone, not thyroid tissue, underwent study. Persistent disease was associated with favored TRBV28 usage and with favored use of TRBJ1-2 and TRBJ2-5. In persistent patients, shared public clonotypes (over 2,500) outnumbered those in new patients (about 890).

This CDR3 is 16 amino acids long. V was pared by 3 bases and J by 5 bases, with 8 bases of the junction left unmatched. Germline loops: CDR1 MDHEN, CDR2 SYDVKM. This clonotype was recorded at least ten times. What it binds is unknown. Documented time point: persistent/refractory GD, antithyroid drugs over 5 years with positive TRAb. Preparation of the TCR library used RNA extracted from PBMCs. Arm-PCR of CDR3 regions and iRepertoire HTBI primers were the basis on which TCR beta libraries were built. A single record per CDR3 protein comes from TCRdb applying MiXCR to the multiplex PCR reads. The profile shows fewer than 400,000 distinct CDR3 sequences, more than 20% of them singletons.

The material was peripheral blood mononuclear cells (PBMCs), obtained when the disease was refractory, from a patient treated with antithyroid drugs. The receptor's source is a female donor with Graves disease. J is TRBJ1-5 and V is TRBV28; 9 nucleotides match TRBD1. The CDR3 DNA reads as TGTGCCAGCAGTTTGGCTGGACAGGGGAGGTATCAGCCCCAGCATTTT. This translates into CASSLAGQGRYQPQHF.